The next 21 T cell receptor beta chains were all read from a single sample in a study of cytomegalovirus exposure and HLA in healthy donors. 60 Vbeta and 13 Jbeta primers were used in PCR. The protocol was immunoSEQ multiplex PCR, while the TCRdb copy is restricted to in-frame clones and leaves out a portion. The data show around 140,000 clones, around four fifths seen once. Sequencing was carried out using PBMCs. These TCRs come from a woman aged 45-59 years in good health and CMV-seropositive.

The chain is built from TRBV30 and TRBJ2-5; D gene uncertain. The CDR3 length is 12 residues. Per the germline V gene, CDR1 is GTSNPN and CDR2 is SVGIG (reference sequence). V shed 0 bases and J shed 5 bases, with 7 bases lying between them. CDR3 protein: CAWSVLWETQYF. The CDR3 DNA is TGTGCCTGGAGTGTACTGTGGGAGACCCAGTACTTC.

The chain joins TRBV6-5 to TRBJ1-1; 8 positions agree with TRBD1. From germline, CDR1 is MNHEY and CDR2 SVGAGI. Trimming removed 2 bases from V and 1 base from J; junction bases left unmatched: 6. The CDR3 runs to 16 residues. The CDR3 DNA reads TGTGCCAGCAGTTACCTTCCGGACAGGGCGAACACTGAAGCTTTCTTT. Translating it yields CASSYLPDRANTEAFF.

J is TRBJ1-2 and V is TRBV19; D is ambiguous. CDR1 LNHDA and CDR2 SQIVND come from the germline V gene (reference sequence). This CDR3 has 12 residues. Deletions cut 5 bases from V and 2 bases from J, with 6 bases between. CDR3 loop: CASSYSNYGYTF. The CDR3 DNA reads TGTGCCAGTAGTTACTCCAACTATGGCTACACCTTC.

The V and J genes are TRBV1 and TRBJ1-1; the D call in the table, TRBD1, was not verified against the DNA. TRBV1 constitutes a pseudogene. There are 16 residues in the CDR3. The CDR3 spells CTSSHESGTVHTEAFF. The DNA of the CDR3 is TGCACCAGCAGCCATGAATCCGGGACAGTCCACACTGAAGCTTTCTTT.

This clone was found a few times. The chain joins TRBV19 to TRBJ2-7; the D gene is possibly TRBD1 (7 bases). V shed 6 bases and J shed 6 bases, with 18 bases lying between them. CDR1 and CDR2 (germline): LNHDA, SQIVND (reference sequence). This CDR3 has 14 residues. The CDR3 region is CASSITGEVSEQYF. The CDR3 nucleotides are TGTGCCAGTAGCATAACAGGGGAGGTCTCCGAGCAGTACTTC. The entire variable domain, with the rest obtained from reference TRBV19 and TRBJ2-7, is as follows: DGGITQSPKYLFRKEGQNVTLSCEQNLNHDAMYWYRQDPGQGLRLIYYSQIVNDFQKGDIAEGYSVSREKKESFPLTVTSAQKNPTAFYLCASSITGEVSEQYFGPGTRLTVT.

The V call is TRBV28, the J call TRBJ2-7; 8 nucleotides line up with TRBD2. With V trimmed by 4 bases and J by 2 bases, 16 bases remained unmatched. Germline V gene data show CDR1 as MDHEN and CDR2 as SYDVKM. The CDR3 spans 18 residues. CDR3 bases: TGTGCCAGCAGTTCCCTCCCGGGGAGCGGGAGTTACACCTACGAGCAGTACTTC. Translating gives CASSSLPGSGSYTYEQYF.

This clone turned up a few times. J is TRBJ1-5 and V is TRBV6-6; D remains ambiguous. V was shortened by 2 bases and J by 0 bases, with 8 bases between the two germline ends. Germline-derived CDR1 and CDR2 are MNHNY and SVGAGI (reference sequence). This CDR3 region has 15 residues. The CDR3 region has the DNA TGTGCCAGCAGTTACGTGGCGGATAGCAATCAGCCCCAGCATTTT. Amino acid sequence: CASSYVADSNQPQHF.

Comments on this clone: The identical CDR3 is also encoded by other nucleotide sequences in the sample. The J gene is TRBJ1-2, the V gene TRBV6-1; 8 bases line up with TRBD1. Germline trimming cut 6 bases from V and 4 bases from J; bases unmatched to any gene: 4. Germline values: CDR1 MNHNS, CDR2 SASEGT. The CDR3 is made up of 13 amino acids. The CDR3 sequence: CASRAGTGYGYTF. Written as DNA, the CDR3 is TGTGCCAGCAGGGCGGGGACAGGCTATGGCTACACCTTC.

On this clone: This same CDR3 is encoded by further DNA sequences in the sample. The chain carries TRBV5-1 and TRBJ2-5; a possible D gene is TRBD2 (5 bases). The germline V gene has CDR1 SGHRS and CDR2 YFSETQ. The V end was cut by 4 bases, the J end by 2 bases, with 9 bases between. The CDR3 sequence is 13 residues long. CDR3 sequence reads: CASSLGLQETQYF. CDR3 nucleotides: TGCGCCAGCAGCCTAGGACTGCAAGAGACCCAGTACTTC.

The rearrangement links TRBV11-2 to TRBJ2-7; TRBD2 matches 10 bases. Germline V lookup: CDR1 SGHAT, CDR2 FQNNGV. Unmatched junction bases numbered 6, after V lost 3 bases and J lost 4 bases. This CDR3 has 15 amino acids. CDR3 residues: CASSFLIAGGYEQYF. The CDR3 nucleotides are TGTGCCAGCAGCTTCCTTATAGCGGGGGGATACGAGCAGTACTTC.

The gene calls are TRBV5-1 and TRBJ1-5, with D unclear. This CDR3 is 14 amino acids long. Trimming cost V 4 bases and J 10 bases, with 18 bases left between them. Germline CDR1 and CDR2: SGHRS and YFSETQ. CDR3 bases: TGCGCCAGCAGCGCCGGGTCCCCGTACTCCCCCCAGCATTTT. It yields the protein CASSAGSPYSPQHF.

CDR3 amino acids: CASSLFQRGAYEQYF. DNA for the CDR3: TGTGCCAGCAGTTTATTCCAGCGGGGCGCCTACGAGCAGTACTTC. The rearrangement joins TRBV28 to TRBJ2-7, with 7 bases that match TRBD2. The CDR3 is 15 amino acids. Germline-derived CDR1 and CDR2 are MDHEN and SYDVKM. With 1 base clipped from V and 2 bases from J, the junction kept 5 bases outside the gene matches.

The genes are TRBV7-8 and TRBJ2-1, with 9 nucleotides matching TRBD1. Germline CDR1 and CDR2: SGHVS and FQNEAQ. V was clipped by 3 bases and J by 4 bases; unmatched bases: 4. This CDR3 is 15 amino acids long. The CDR3 sequence: CASSLWGQGYNEQFF. For the CDR3, the DNA is TGTGCCAGCAGCTTGTGGGGACAGGGATACAATGAGCAGTTCTTC.

The CDR3 here is CASSLGGWQYNEQFF. The CDR3 region has the DNA TGTGCCAGCAGCTTAGGAGGGTGGCAGTACAATGAGCAGTTCTTC. The rearrangement links TRBV7-2 to TRBJ2-1; tentatively, D is TRBD2 (5 bases). In germline, CDR1 is SGHTA, CDR2 FQGNSA. The CDR3 has 15 residues. Trimming shortened V by 1 base and J by 4 bases, and 11 bases separated the two germline ends.

V is TRBV7-2 and J is TRBJ1-2; D may be TRBD1 (6 bases). The germline CDR1 and CDR2 sequences are SGHTA and FQGNSA. Trimming left V 1 base short and J 4 bases short, with 13 bases between. The CDR3 is made up of 15 amino acids. CDR3 sequence: CASSLGADRSYGYTF. The CDR3 nucleotides read TGTGCCAGCAGCTTAGGGGCGGACAGATCCTATGGCTACACCTTC.

This rearrangement joins TRBV6-1 to TRBJ2-7; D is undetermined. This CDR3 region has 13 residues. The V end was cut by 4 bases, the J end by 2 bases, with 9 bases between. Germline V lookup: CDR1 MNHNS, CDR2 SASEGT. CDR3 nucleotides: TGTGCCAGCAGTGGTGGCAGGACCTACGAGCAGTACTTC. It is translated as CASSGGRTYEQYF.

V is TRBV28 and J is TRBJ2-3; maybe TRBD2 (5 bases). Trimming took off 4 bases at V and 2 bases at J, with 13 bases between the two ends. The germline CDR1 and CDR2 sequences are MDHEN and SYDVKM. The CDR3 runs to 15 residues. The CDR3 coding sequence is TGTGCCAGCAGTTCGTGGGAGAGGGCCACAGATACGCAGTATTTT. It yields the protein CASSSWERATDTQYF.

The CDR3 DNA follows: TGTGCCAGCAGGGGGCTGGAGACCCAGTACTTC. Its translation: CASRGLETQYF. This rearrangement joins TRBV2 to TRBJ2-5; tentative D call: TRBD1 (5 bases). Germline values: CDR1 SNHLY, CDR2 FYNNEI. The CDR3 extends over 11 amino acids. V lost 6 bases, J lost 5 bases, and 7 bases lay in between.

The rearrangement links TRBV6-5 to TRBJ2-7; D is perhaps TRBD2 (5 bases). Trimming left V 2 bases short and J 6 bases short, with 11 bases between. The CDR3 is 13 residues long. The germline CDR1 and CDR2 sequences are MNHEY and SVGAGI. CDR3 sequence: CASSYEGWSEQYF. CDR3 nucleotide sequence: TGTGCCAGCAGTTACGAGGGTTGGAGCGAGCAGTACTTC.

J is TRBJ2-1 and V is TRBV30; D perhaps matches TRBD1 (5 bases). V gave up 4 bases and J gave up 7 bases, with 20 bases separating them. This CDR3 contains 15 residues. CDR1 and CDR2 from the germline V gene are GTSNPN and SVGIG (reference sequence). The CDR3 region is CAWNQDILLGNEQFF. CDR3 DNA: TGTGCCTGGAACCAGGACATTCTCTTGGGTAATGAGCAGTTCTTC. Using reference TRBV30 and TRBJ2-1 for the parts outside the CDR3, the full variable domain is SQTIHQWPATLVQPVGSPLSLECTVEGTSNPNLYWYRQAAGRGLQLLFYSVGIGQISSEVPQNLSASRPQDRQFILSSKKLLLSDSGFYLCAWNQDILLGNEQFFGPGTRLTVL.

This clone was picked up a small number of times. This chain connects TRBV28 to TRBJ1-4; no reliable D call. CDR1 is MDHEN and CDR2 is SYDVKM in the germline V gene. With 6 bases removed from V and 3 bases from J, the gap between germline ends came to 14 bases. This CDR3 region has 15 residues. DNA of the CDR3: TGTGCCAGCAGCCGAAGCTCAGCGGCTAATGAAAAACTGTTTTTT. This encodes CASSRSSAANEKLFF.